The T cell receptor beta chain described here comes from a study of cytomegalovirus exposure and HLA in healthy donors. CDR1 SNHLY and CDR2 FYNNEI come from the germline V gene. V lost 8 bases, J lost 6 bases, and 16 bases lay in between. The CDR3 extends over 13 amino acids. The PCR had 60 Vbeta and 13 Jbeta primers. Repertoires were generated with immunoSEQ multiplex PCR, while TCRdb's copy carries only in-frame clones and drops some. Seen here are roughly 160,000 clones, approximately 71% observed once, and the top ten hold around 1.5%. The sequence was obtained from a girl aged 10-17 years in good health and CMV-seronegative. The chain combines TRBV2 with TRBJ1-1, with a possible D match to TRBD1 (5 bases). Sequenced: PBMCs. The CDR3 is CASLRDLVSEAFF. CDR3 coding DNA: TGTGCCAGCCTCAGGGATCTCGTGTCTGAAGCTTTCTTT. Supplemented by reference TRBV2 and TRBJ1-1, the full variable domain reads EPEVTQTPSHQVTQMGQEVILRCVPISNHLYFYWYRQILGQKVEFLVSFYNNEISEKSEIFDDQFSVERPDGSNFTLKIRSTKLEDSAMYFCASLRDLVSEAFFGQGTRLTVV.